This T cell receptor (beta chain) is drawn from a study of shared clonotypes between healthy human individuals. Looking at the study overall: Plates per donor: three CD4 naive, three CD4 memory, two CD8 naive, one CD8 memory. The study's findings and limits: Generation probabilities were higher for clonotypes shared across all four sorted-subset donors than for unshared ones. Measured sharing among donors was expected to vary with sequencing depth.

Profiled with immunoSEQ multiplex PCR; TCRdb holds only in-frame clones, not every one. Of over a million clones listed, approximately 97% are singletons. This clone was found once. The antigen remains unidentified. Both subsets, CD45RA+ naive and CD45RA-negative memory, were split from the CD4+ cells. The V end was cut by 3 bases, the J end by 2 bases, with 17 bases between. The CDR3 sequence is 16 residues long. Germline CDR1 MNHEY, CDR2 SMNVEV (reference sequence). The chain joins TRBV27 to TRBJ2-7; no firm D call. This clonotype was obtained from a man in his thirties or forties in good health. What was sequenced was naive CD4+ T cells sorted from blood. The subset: CD45RA+ positively selected. The CDR3: CASSFSGRTRAYEQYF. CDR3 coding DNA: TGTGCCAGCAGTTTTTCTGGCCGAACTCGAGCCTACGAGCAGTACTTC.